A single sample gave rise to the 16 T cell receptor beta chains below, sequenced in a study of blood T cell repertoires in COVID-19. Generated by immunoSEQ multiplex PCR, the TCRdb table keeps only in-frame clones and is missing some. This table has more than 350,000 clones, more than 70% appearing once. Input material: peripheral blood. The source is a woman aged 25 to 39 with COVID-19, enrolled during active disease.

V gene TRBV24-1 combines with J gene TRBJ2-3, with 10 bases aligning to TRBD1. This CDR3 has 15 residues. Trimming removed 4 bases from V and 4 bases from J; junction bases left unmatched: 4. The germline V gene encodes CDR1 KGHDR and CDR2 SFDVKD. The CDR3 bases are TGTGCCACCAGTGACCCCGGGACAGGGGCAGATACGCAGTATTTT. Residues: CATSDPGTGADTQYF.

The chain recombines TRBV5-8 with TRBJ1-4; TRBD1 matches 12 bases. Trimming took 4 bases from V and 10 from J; bases not matched to a gene: 11. The CDR3 runs to 16 residues. Germline V gives CDR1 SGHTS, CDR2 YDEGEE. The CDR3 DNA is TGTGCCAGCAGCAAGCTCCGGGACAGGGGGCAAGGAAAACTGTTTTTT. It encodes CASSKLRDRGQGKLFF.

The V gene is TRBV2, the J gene TRBJ1-2; 10 positions match TRBD1. The CDR3 length is 16 residues. Trimming at V came to 4 bases and at J to 4 bases, leaving 9 bases not matched to a gene. CDR1 SNHLY and CDR2 FYNNEI come from the germline V gene. The CDR3 region is CASSGDRQGAGYGYTF. The CDR3 nucleotides read TGTGCCAGCAGTGGGGATCGACAGGGGGCAGGCTATGGCTACACCTTC.

The chain recombines TRBV11-2 with TRBJ2-3; possibly TRBD1 for D (5 bases). Per the germline V gene, CDR1 is SGHAT and CDR2 is FQNNGV. V lost 8 bases and J lost 4, with 16 bases in between. CDR3 length: 14 amino acids. CDR3 in DNA: TGTGCCAGCCAGGGTTACGGGTCGGCAGATACGCAGTATTTT. Its protein is CASQGYGSADTQYF. Full variable domain (missing parts from reference TRBV11-2 and TRBJ2-3): EAGVAQSPRYKIIEKRQSVAFWCNPISGHATLYWYQQILGQGPKLLIQFQNNGVVDDSQLPKDRFSAERLKGVDSTLKIQPAKLEDSAVYLCASQGYGSADTQYFGPGTRLTVL.

The genes are TRBV5-1 and TRBJ2-3, with a tentative D call TRBD2 (6 bases). The V end was cut by 7 bases, the J end by 3 bases, with 18 bases between. CDR1 is SGHRS, CDR2 YFSETQ, per germline. The CDR3 consists of 15 residues. The CDR3, as DNA: TGCGCCAGCCGGGGGATGGGATGGGAGACAGATACGCAGTATTTT. It specifies CASRGMGWETDTQYF.

In its sample, this clone was seen once. The chain couples TRBV18 to TRBJ1-1; TRBD1 aligns across 12 bases. Germline V lookup: CDR1 KGHSH, CDR2 LQKENI. The CDR3 has 16 residues. V was clipped by 0 bases and J by 6 bases; unmatched bases: 5. This CDR3 reads CASSPPGQGAFAEAFF. DNA for the CDR3: TGTGCCAGCTCACCACCGGGACAGGGGGCTTTCGCTGAAGCTTTCTTT. The complete variable domain, with remaining parts taken from reference TRBV18 and TRBJ1-1, reads NAGVMQNPRHLVRRRGQEARLRCSPMKGHSHVYWYRQLPEEGLKFMVYLQKENIIDESGMPKERFSAEFPKEGPSILRIQQVVRGDSAAYFCASSPPGQGAFAEAFFGQGTRLTVV.

This chain uses TRBV24-1 with TRBJ2-1; the match to TRBD2 covers 9 bases. CDR1 is KGHDR, CDR2 SFDVKD, per germline. The CDR3 has 16 amino acids. Germline trimming cut 3 bases from V and 2 bases from J; bases unmatched to any gene: 4. The DNA of the CDR3 is TGTGCCACCAGTGATCAGGGCGGGAGGGCCTACAATGAGCAGTTCTTC. Its translation: CATSDQGGRAYNEQFF.

Notes on this clone: Other DNA sequences in the same sample also yield this CDR3. As DNA, the CDR3 is TGCAGTGCTAGACAGGGCCACGAGCAGTACTTC. Encoded protein: CSARQGHEQYF. The chain is built from TRBV20-1 and TRBJ2-7; a weak D match, TRBD1 (5 bases). Germline V gene sequence: CDR1 DFQATT, CDR2 SNEGSKA (reference sequence). This CDR3 region has 11 residues. V was shortened by 2 bases and J by 5 bases, with 7 bases between the two germline ends.

The chain employs TRBV6-6 and TRBJ2-1; 9 nucleotides match TRBD2. With 4 bases clipped from V and 5 bases from J, the junction kept 3 bases outside the gene matches. In germline, CDR1 is MNHNY, CDR2 SVGAGI (reference sequence). The CDR3 is 14 amino acids. As DNA, the CDR3 is TGTGCCAGCAGTTTAGCGGGAGTGAACAATGAGCAGTTCTTC. Translation: CASSLAGVNNEQFF.

The table lists this clone with a few counts. The rearrangement uses TRBV28 and TRBJ1-4; a weak D match, TRBD1 (6 bases). The V end lost 1 base, the J end lost 1 base, and 7 bases lay between the germline ends. From germline, CDR1 is MDHEN and CDR2 SYDVKM. The CDR3 length is 15 residues. The CDR3 DNA is TGTGCCAGCAGTTTATCACAGGGAACTAATGAAAAACTGTTTTTT. Its translation is CASSLSQGTNEKLFF.

This clone has only one observation. This sequence joins TRBV6-5 and TRBJ1-2; TRBD1 matches at 11 bases. CDR1 MNHEY and CDR2 SVGAGI come from the germline V gene. After removal of 6 bases from V and 4 bases from J, the junction contained 7 bases not matched to a gene. This CDR3 is built from 15 residues. CDR3 loop: CASRAGTGGSYGYTF. The CDR3 DNA sequence: TGTGCCAGCAGGGCCGGGACAGGGGGTTCCTATGGCTACACCTTC.

The CDR3 protein is CASSWDRNTEAFF. DNA of the CDR3: TGCGCCAGCAGTTGGGACAGGAACACTGAAGCTTTCTTT. This sequence joins TRBV5-1 and TRBJ1-1, with 7 bases that match TRBD1. CDR1 SGHRS and CDR2 YFSETQ come from the germline V gene. The CDR3 spans 13 residues. J gave up 1 base and V 5 bases, and 2 bases lay outside the gene matches.

The chain has TRBV14 and TRBJ1-6; D possibly corresponds to TRBD1 (5 bases). The CDR3 contains 14 residues. Germline V CDR1 and CDR2: SGHDN, FVKESK. Trimming pared 1 base from V and 9 bases from J, leaving 10 bases between. DNA of the CDR3: TGTGCCAGCAGCCAAGTACGGGGGAGTTCACCCCTCCACTTT. This translates into CASSQVRGSSPLHF.

A single count supports this clone. The gene calls are TRBV28 and TRBJ2-2; 9 bases fit TRBD1. There are 14 residues in the CDR3. V lost 6 bases and J lost 5; bases outside the gene matches: 4. Germline CDR1 is MDHEN and CDR2 is SYDVKM. The CDR3 spells CASRGTGRTGELFF. In DNA form, the CDR3 reads TGTGCCAGCAGGGGGACAGGGAGGACCGGGGAGCTGTTTTTT.

This chain connects TRBV4-3 to TRBJ1-1; no firm D call. CDR1 is LGHNA and CDR2 is YSLEER in the germline V gene. Trimming stripped 1 base from V and 8 bases from J, with 11 bases between. The CDR3 is 13 amino acids. The CDR3 nucleotides are TGCGCCAGCAGCCAAGCTCAGTATTCCGAAGCTTTCTTT. This translates into CASSQAQYSEAFF.

V is TRBV18 and J is TRBJ2-3; 10 nucleotides line up with TRBD2. Germline CDR1 and CDR2: KGHSH and LQKENI. The CDR3 contains 17 residues. The V gene end was trimmed by 3 bases and the J gene end by 1 base; junction bases not matched to a gene: 7. The CDR3 coding sequence is TGTGCCAGCTCACCCTCTCTCACTAGCGGGGGCACAGATACGCAGTATTTT. Translated: CASSPSLTSGGTDTQYF.